This T cell receptor (beta chain) was identified during a study of post-analysis software for immune sequencing data. The authors incorporated unique molecular identifiers into the TCR beta cDNA libraries. Each batch of about 0.9 to 10 million T cells produced 500,000 to 600,000 cDNA molecules. TCRdb redid the calling of the PCR reads with MiXCR, one entry per CDR3 protein. The sample yields 750,000 to 950,000 distinct CDR3 sequences, roughly 58% seen once. What was sequenced was blood. The sequence came from a girl under 18 with multiple sclerosis.

For the CDR3, the DNA is TGTGCCAGCAGTAACGGCCAGGGACAGTACAATGAGCAGTTCTTC. Protein sequence: CASSNGQGQYNEQFF. V is TRBV6-5 and J is TRBJ2-1, with 7 bases aligning to TRBD1. V was clipped by 5 bases and J by 4 bases; unmatched bases: 8. Per germline, CDR1 MNHEY and CDR2 SVGAGI. The CDR3 runs 15 residues.